Following are 20 T cell receptor beta chains from one sample sequenced in a study of cytomegalovirus exposure and HLA in healthy donors. The PCR used 60 Vbeta and 13 Jbeta primers. TCRdb keeps only in-frame clones here, not all; method: immunoSEQ multiplex PCR. The sample contains fewer than 200,000 clones, around 82% of which appear only once. The material sequenced was PBMCs. All receptors derive from a man in his forties or fifties in good health and CMV-seropositive.

V and J are TRBV29-1 and TRBJ2-5, with D unresolved. The closer fit of TRBJ2-7 to the DNA end suggests the J call may be wrong. Germline CDR1 SQVTM, CDR2 ANQGSEA. This CDR3 region has 10 residues. The chain's CDR3 is CSVASYEQYF. Here the CDR3 DNA reads TGCAGCGTTGCTTCCTACGAGCAGTACTTC.

There are a few counts of this clone. J is TRBJ1-2 and V is TRBV6-6; D gene ambiguous. CDR1 is MNHNY and CDR2 is SVGAGI in the germline V gene (reference sequence). The ends were cut back, 4 bases at V and 4 bases at J, with 7 bases in the middle. The CDR3 contains 12 residues. In nucleotides, the CDR3 is TGTGCCAGCAGTTCACTGTCCTATGGCTACACCTTC. It is translated as CASSSLSYGYTF.

CDR3 in DNA: TGTGCCAGCAGTTTCTCAGGGGGCGCCCACTATGGCTACACCTTC. This codes for CASSFSGGAHYGYTF. The V gene is TRBV28, the J gene TRBJ1-2, with 8 bases matching TRBD1. The V segment lost 3 bases and the J segment 3 bases; nucleotides outside the gene matches: 6. The V gene's germline CDR1 is MDHEN and CDR2 SYDVKM. The CDR3 has 15 residues.

The chain is built from TRBV5-1 and TRBJ1-2; TRBD1 is a possible D gene (6 bases). Trimming removed 4 bases from V and 6 bases from J, with 13 bases in between. Germline V CDR1 and CDR2: SGHRS, YFSETQ. The CDR3 loop spans 13 amino acids. The CDR3 region is CASSVGGANGYTF. DNA for the CDR3: TGCGCCAGCAGCGTTGGGGGGGCTAATGGCTACACCTTC. Full variable domain (outside the CDR3, taken from reference TRBV5-1 and TRBJ1-2): KAGVTQTPRYLIKTRGQQVTLSCSPISGHRSVSWYQQTPGQGLQFLFEYFSETQRNKGNFPGRFSGRQFSNSRSEMNVSTLELGDSALYLCASSVGGANGYTFGSGTRLTVV.

This chain joins TRBV4-3 and TRBJ1-2; tentatively, D is TRBD1 (6 bases). V lost 1 base and J lost 8, with 14 bases in between. The CDR3 sequence is 14 residues long. Germline V lookup: CDR1 LGHNA, CDR2 YSLEER. CDR3 DNA: TGCGCCAGCAGCCAAGCAGCGGGGGGCGGAGGCTACACCTTC. The encoded protein is CASSQAAGGGGYTF.

The V gene is TRBV7-9, the J gene TRBJ1-4; D is ambiguous. The length of the CDR3 is 15 residues. The V end was cut by 1 base, the J end by 0 bases, with 6 bases between. Germline V gene data show CDR1 as SEHNR and CDR2 as FQNEAQ (reference sequence). The CDR3 bases are TGTGCCAGCAGCTTAGTCACGGCAACTAATGAAAAACTGTTTTTT. Residues: CASSLVTATNEKLFF.

This chain joins TRBV18 and TRBJ1-1, with D possibly TRBD1 on 5 matching bases. The CDR3 runs 15 residues. Germline-derived CDR1 and CDR2 are KGHSH and LQKENI. V lost 0 bases and J 1 base, leaving 9 bases between the germline ends. Here the CDR3 DNA reads TGTGCCAGCTCACCACCGTCAGGGTGGAACACTGAAGCTTTCTTT. Residues: CASSPPSGWNTEAFF.

This chain links TRBV11-2 with TRBJ2-3; 11 bases agree with TRBD2. This CDR3 spans 15 amino acids. V was clipped by 5 bases and J by 5 bases; unmatched bases: 6. Germline CDR1 SGHAT, CDR2 FQNNGV. CDR3 in amino acids: CASSRTSGSLDTQYF. The CDR3 nucleotides read TGTGCCAGCAGCCGTACTAGCGGGAGTTTAGATACGCAGTATTTT.

The chain has TRBV15 and TRBJ2-3, with D possibly TRBD1 on 6 matching bases. This CDR3 is built from 14 residues. V lost 6 bases and J lost 3, with 13 bases in between. Germline V lookup: CDR1 LNHNV, CDR2 YYDKDF (reference sequence). As DNA, the CDR3 is TGTGCCACCAGTACAGGGTCTGGTACAGATACGCAGTATTTT. Amino acid sequence: CATSTGSGTDTQYF.

The V gene is TRBV6-5, the J gene TRBJ2-3, with 7 bases identical to TRBD2. The CDR3 runs to 15 residues. Looked up from germline, CDR1 is MNHEY and CDR2 is SVGAGI. Trimming at V came to 0 bases and at J to 5 bases, leaving 5 bases not matched to a gene. The CDR3 here is CASSYSSLAVDTQYF. The DNA for the CDR3 is TGTGCCAGCAGTTACTCGAGTCTAGCGGTAGATACGCAGTATTTT.

This clone was observed once. The chain employs TRBV7-2 and TRBJ2-7, with 8 bases matching TRBD1. Germline V gene sequence: CDR1 SGHTA, CDR2 FQGNSA. The CDR3 runs 15 residues. With 3 bases clipped from V and 0 bases from J, the junction kept 4 bases outside the gene matches. CDR3 protein: CASSLDRVLSYEQYF. DNA for the CDR3: TGTGCCAGCAGCTTGGACAGGGTCCTCTCCTACGAGCAGTACTTC.

V is TRBV18 and J is TRBJ1-2; 9 bases line up with TRBD1. Trimming cost V 1 base and J 2 bases; bases outside gene matches: 8. CDR1 and CDR2 (germline): KGHSH, LQKENI. The CDR3 runs 17 residues. The CDR3 DNA sequence: TGTGCCAGCTCACCACTAGCGGGGACAGGGTTGAACTATGGCTACACCTTC. Protein sequence: CASSPLAGTGLNYGYTF.

This chain joins TRBV6-5 and TRBJ2-7, with 7 bases that match TRBD2. V trimming: 4 bases; J trimming: 0 bases; junction bases outside the gene matches: 9. Germline CDR1 and CDR2: MNHEY and SVGAGI. The CDR3 has 16 amino acids. CDR3 nucleotides: TGTGCCAGCAGTTCCAACGCGTGGGGGGGCTCCTACGAGCAGTACTTC. Translated, it gives CASSSNAWGGSYEQYF.

The J gene is TRBJ1-1, the V gene TRBV5-4; D possibly corresponds to TRBD1 (6 bases). Per the germline V gene, CDR1 is SGHNT and CDR2 is YYREEE (reference sequence). This CDR3 comprises 14 residues. V was trimmed by 4 bases and J by 4 bases, leaving 14 bases between them. This CDR3 reads CASSLEGGPTEAFF. In nucleotides, the CDR3 is TGTGCCAGCAGCCTAGAGGGGGGGCCCACTGAAGCTTTCTTT. The complete variable domain, with remaining parts taken from reference TRBV5-4 and TRBJ1-1, reads ETGVTQSPTHLIKTRGQQVTLRCSSQSGHNTVSWYQQALGQGPQFIFQYYREEENGRGNFPPRFSGLQFPNYSSELNVNALELDDSALYLCASSLEGGPTEAFFGQGTRLTVV.

A note on this clone: Relative to the germline gene, one junction end is altered; a read error may explain this. Other DNA sequences in this specimen translate into the identical CDR3. The chain uses TRBV9 and TRBJ1-3; the match to TRBD1 covers 10 bases. The CDR3 totals 17 residues. Germline assignment: CDR1 SGDLS and CDR2 YYNGEE. CDR3 loop: CASSDALDRGVGNTIYF. The CDR3 DNA reads as TGCGCCAGCAGTGACGCCCTGGACAGGGGGGTCGGAAACACCATATATTTT.

The chain joins TRBV5-1 to TRBJ2-5; the match to TRBD2 covers 15 bases. CDR3 size: 18 residues. Germline loops: CDR1 SGHRS, CDR2 YFSETQ. Germline trimming cut 3 bases from V and 5 bases from J; bases unmatched to any gene: 11. The CDR3 protein is CASSSGLAGGLTIETQYF. The CDR3 region has the DNA TGCGCCAGCAGCTCGGGACTAGCGGGAGGTTTGACTATTGAGACCCAGTACTTC.

About this clone itself: This sample also contains other DNA sequences that code for the same CDR3. The chain has TRBV7-2 and TRBJ2-1; D unresolved. CDR3 length: 14 residues. CDR1 and CDR2 from the germline V gene are SGHTA and FQGNSA. V was cut by 0 bases and J by 8 bases, with 11 bases left in between. This CDR3 reads CASSLALRTHEQFF. CDR3 coding DNA: TGTGCCAGCAGCTTAGCACTTAGAACTCATGAGCAGTTCTTC. Combining the CDR3 with reference TRBV7-2 and TRBJ2-1 gives the whole variable domain GAGVSQSPSNKVTEKGKDVELRCDPISGHTALYWYRQSLGQGLEFLIYFQGNSAPDKSGLPSDRFSAERTGGSVSTLTIQRTQQEDSAVYLCASSLALRTHEQFFGPGTRLTVL.

The gene calls are TRBV5-1 and TRBJ1-4; maybe TRBD1 (6 bases). Germline lookup yields CDR1 SGHRS and CDR2 YFSETQ. The CDR3 sequence is 15 residues long. The V end lost 3 bases, the J end lost 7 bases, and 16 bases lay between the germline ends. The CDR3 DNA reads TGCGCCAGCAGCTATTGGCCAGGGGCGGGTGAAAAACTGTTTTTT. It specifies CASSYWPGAGEKLFF. Together with reference TRBV5-1 and TRBJ1-4, the CDR3 gives the full variable domain: KAGVTQTPRYLIKTRGQQVTLSCSPISGHRSVSWYQQTPGQGLQFLFEYFSETQRNKGNFPGRFSGRQFSNSRSEMNVSTLELGDSALYLCASSYWPGAGEKLFFGSGTQLSVL.

CDR3 protein: CASSGSGQGFDNTEAFF. The CDR3 bases are TGTGCCAGCAGCGGATCAGGACAGGGGTTCGACAACACTGAAGCTTTCTTT. The chain uses TRBV9 and TRBJ1-1, with TRBD1 matching 9 bases. This CDR3 region has 17 residues. Germline CDR1 reads SGDLS; CDR2 reads YYNGEE. Trimming removed 3 bases from V and 2 bases from J; junction bases left unmatched: 11.

The chain couples TRBV4-3 to TRBJ1-4; unclear D gene. The CDR3 loop spans 16 amino acids. Germline assignment: CDR1 LGHNA and CDR2 YSLEER. Trimming removed 5 bases at V and 1 base at J, with 14 bases between. The DNA for the CDR3 is TGCGCCAGCAGCGGGAGTGTCAGAAGAACTAATGAAAAACTGTTTTTT. Translated: CASSGSVRRTNEKLFF.